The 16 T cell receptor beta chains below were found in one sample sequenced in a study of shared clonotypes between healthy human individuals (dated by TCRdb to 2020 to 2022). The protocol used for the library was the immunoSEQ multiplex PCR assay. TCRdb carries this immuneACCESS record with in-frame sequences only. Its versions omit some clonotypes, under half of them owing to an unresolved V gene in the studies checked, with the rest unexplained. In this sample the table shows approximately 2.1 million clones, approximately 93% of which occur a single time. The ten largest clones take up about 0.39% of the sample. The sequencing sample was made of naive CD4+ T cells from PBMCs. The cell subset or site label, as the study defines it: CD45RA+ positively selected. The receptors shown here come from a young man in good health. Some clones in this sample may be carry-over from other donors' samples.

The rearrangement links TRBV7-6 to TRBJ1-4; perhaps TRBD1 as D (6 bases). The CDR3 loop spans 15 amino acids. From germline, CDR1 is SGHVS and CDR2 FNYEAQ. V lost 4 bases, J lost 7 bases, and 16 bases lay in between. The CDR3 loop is CASSSGGGPGEKLFF. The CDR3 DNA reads TGTGCCAGCAGCTCGGGGGGCGGACCAGGTGAAAAACTGTTTTTT. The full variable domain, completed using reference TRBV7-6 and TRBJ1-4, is GAGVSQSPRYKVTKRGQDVALRCDPISGHVSLYWYRQALGQGPEFLTYFNYEAQQDKSGLPNDRFSAERPEGSISTLTIQRTEQRDSAMYRCASSSGGGPGEKLFFGSGTQLSVL.

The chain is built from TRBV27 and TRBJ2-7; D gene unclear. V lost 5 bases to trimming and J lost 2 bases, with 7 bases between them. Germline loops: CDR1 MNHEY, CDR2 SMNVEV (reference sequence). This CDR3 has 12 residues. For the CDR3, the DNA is TGTGCCAGCAGTGACCGAACCTACGAGCAGTACTTC. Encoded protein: CASSDRTYEQYF.

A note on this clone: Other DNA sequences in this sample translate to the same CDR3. The CDR3 bases are TGTGCCAGCAGTTTTAGGCGGGGCACTGAAGCTTTCTTT. This translates into CASSFRRGTEAFF. The V call is TRBV27, the J call TRBJ1-1, with D unresolved. The V end was cut by 3 bases, the J end by 4 bases, with 9 bases between. There are 13 residues in the CDR3. From germline, CDR1 is MNHEY and CDR2 SMNVEV (reference sequence).

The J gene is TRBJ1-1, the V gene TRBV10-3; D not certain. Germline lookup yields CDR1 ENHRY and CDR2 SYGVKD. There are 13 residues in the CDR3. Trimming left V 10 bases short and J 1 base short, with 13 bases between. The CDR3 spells CASKRTSNTEAFF. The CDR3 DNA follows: TGTGCCAGCAAGAGGACTTCGAACACTGAAGCTTTCTTT.

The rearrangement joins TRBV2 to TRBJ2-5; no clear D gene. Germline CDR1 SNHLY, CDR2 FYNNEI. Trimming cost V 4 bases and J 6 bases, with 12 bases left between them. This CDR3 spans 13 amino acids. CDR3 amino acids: CASSGGVSKTQYF. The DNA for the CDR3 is TGTGCCAGCAGTGGTGGGGTTTCGAAGACCCAGTACTTC.

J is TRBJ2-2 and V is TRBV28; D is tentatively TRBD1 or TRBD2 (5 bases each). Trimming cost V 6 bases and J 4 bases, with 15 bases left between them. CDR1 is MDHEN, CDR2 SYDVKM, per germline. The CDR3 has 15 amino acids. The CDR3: CASSLRDRPTGELFF. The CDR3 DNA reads TGTGCCAGCAGCCTCCGGGACCGTCCCACCGGGGAGCTGTTTTTT.

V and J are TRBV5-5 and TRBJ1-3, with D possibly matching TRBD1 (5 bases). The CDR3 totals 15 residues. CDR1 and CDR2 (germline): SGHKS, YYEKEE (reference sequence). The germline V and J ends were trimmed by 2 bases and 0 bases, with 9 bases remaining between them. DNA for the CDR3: TGTGCCAGCAGCTTTTCAGGGTCCTCTGGAAACACCATATATTTT. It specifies CASSFSGSSGNTIYF.

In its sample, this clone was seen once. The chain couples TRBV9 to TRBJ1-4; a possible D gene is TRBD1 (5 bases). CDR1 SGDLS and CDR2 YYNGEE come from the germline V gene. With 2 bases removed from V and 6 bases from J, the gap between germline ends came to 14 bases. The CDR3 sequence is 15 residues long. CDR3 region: CASSVTPVGDEKLFF. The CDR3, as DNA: TGTGCCAGCAGCGTTACACCGGTGGGGGATGAAAAACTGTTTTTT.

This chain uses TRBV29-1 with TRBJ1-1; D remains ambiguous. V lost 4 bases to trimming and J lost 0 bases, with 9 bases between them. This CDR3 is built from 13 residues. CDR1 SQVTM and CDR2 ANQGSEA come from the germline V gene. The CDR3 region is CSVVAQLNTEAFF. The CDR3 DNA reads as TGCAGCGTTGTCGCACAGTTGAACACTGAAGCTTTCTTT.

The CDR3 nucleotides are TGTGCCAGCAGGGGGGGACGGCCCCAAGAGACCCAGTACTTC. Its translation: CASRGGRPQETQYF. The chain uses TRBV7-9 and TRBJ2-5, with a tentative D call TRBD2 (6 bases). CDR1 and CDR2 from the germline V gene are SEHNR and FQNEAQ (reference sequence). The V end was cut by 6 bases, the J end by 1 base, with 12 bases between. The CDR3 length is 14 residues. The full variable domain, rest sourced from reference TRBV7-9 and TRBJ2-5, is DTGVSQNPRHKITKRGQNVTFRCDPISEHNRLYWYRQTLGQGPEFLTYFQNEAQLEKSRLLSDRFSAERPKGSFSTLEIQRTEQGDSAMYLCASRGGRPQETQYFGPGTRLLVL.

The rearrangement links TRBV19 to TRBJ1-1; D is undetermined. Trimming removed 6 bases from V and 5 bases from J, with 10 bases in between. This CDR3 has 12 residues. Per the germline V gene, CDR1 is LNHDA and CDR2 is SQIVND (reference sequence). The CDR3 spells CASRDRRTEAFF. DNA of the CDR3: TGTGCCAGTAGAGACCGACGGACTGAAGCTTTCTTT.

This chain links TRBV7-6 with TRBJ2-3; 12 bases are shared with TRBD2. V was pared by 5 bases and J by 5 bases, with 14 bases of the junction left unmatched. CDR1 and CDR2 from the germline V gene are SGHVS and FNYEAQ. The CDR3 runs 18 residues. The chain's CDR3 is CASSPRSSGRAVGDTQYF. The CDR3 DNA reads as TGTGCCAGCAGCCCGAGGTCTAGCGGGAGGGCCGTCGGAGATACGCAGTATTTT.

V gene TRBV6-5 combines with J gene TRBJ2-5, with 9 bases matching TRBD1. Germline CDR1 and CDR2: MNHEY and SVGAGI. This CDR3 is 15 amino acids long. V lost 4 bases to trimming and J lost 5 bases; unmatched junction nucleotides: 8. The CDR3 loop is CASSSTGGRWETQYF. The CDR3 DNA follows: TGTGCCAGCAGTTCAACAGGGGGCAGGTGGGAGACCCAGTACTTC.

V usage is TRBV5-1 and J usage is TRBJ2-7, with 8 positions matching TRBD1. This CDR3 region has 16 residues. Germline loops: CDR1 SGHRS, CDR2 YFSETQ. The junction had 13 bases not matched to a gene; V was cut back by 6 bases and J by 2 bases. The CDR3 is CASTSFAGQGTYEQYF. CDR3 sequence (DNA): TGCGCCAGCACCTCCTTTGCAGGACAGGGAACCTACGAGCAGTACTTC.

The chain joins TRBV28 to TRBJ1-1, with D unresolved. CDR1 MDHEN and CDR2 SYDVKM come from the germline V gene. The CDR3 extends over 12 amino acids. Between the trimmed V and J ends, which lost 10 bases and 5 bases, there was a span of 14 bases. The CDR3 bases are TGTGCCACCTCAGTATCGTGGACTGAAGCTTTCTTT. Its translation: CATSVSWTEAFF.

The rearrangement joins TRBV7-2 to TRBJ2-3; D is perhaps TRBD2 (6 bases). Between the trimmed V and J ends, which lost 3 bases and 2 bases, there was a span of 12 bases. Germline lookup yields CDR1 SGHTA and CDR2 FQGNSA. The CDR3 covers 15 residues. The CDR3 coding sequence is TGTGCCAGCAGCTTTACCTCGGGGGTCACAGATACGCAGTATTTT. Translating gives CASSFTSGVTDTQYF.